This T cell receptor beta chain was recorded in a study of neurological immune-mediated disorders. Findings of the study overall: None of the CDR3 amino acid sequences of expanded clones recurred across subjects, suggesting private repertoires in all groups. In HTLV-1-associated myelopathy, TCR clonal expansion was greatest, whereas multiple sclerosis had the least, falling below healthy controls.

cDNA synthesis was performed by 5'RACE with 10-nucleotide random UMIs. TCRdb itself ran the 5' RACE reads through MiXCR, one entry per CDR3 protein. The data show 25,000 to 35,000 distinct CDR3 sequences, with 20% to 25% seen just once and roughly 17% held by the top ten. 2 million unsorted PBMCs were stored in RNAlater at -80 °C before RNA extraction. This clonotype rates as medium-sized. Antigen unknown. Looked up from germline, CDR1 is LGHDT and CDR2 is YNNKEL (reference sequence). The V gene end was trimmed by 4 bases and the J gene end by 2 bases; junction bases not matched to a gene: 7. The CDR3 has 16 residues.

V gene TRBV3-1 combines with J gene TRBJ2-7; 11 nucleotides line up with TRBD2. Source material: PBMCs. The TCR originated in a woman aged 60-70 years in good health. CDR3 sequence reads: CASSPRTSGRPYEQYF. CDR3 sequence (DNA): TGTGCCAGCAGCCCGAGGACTAGCGGGCGACCCTACGAGCAGTACTTC.